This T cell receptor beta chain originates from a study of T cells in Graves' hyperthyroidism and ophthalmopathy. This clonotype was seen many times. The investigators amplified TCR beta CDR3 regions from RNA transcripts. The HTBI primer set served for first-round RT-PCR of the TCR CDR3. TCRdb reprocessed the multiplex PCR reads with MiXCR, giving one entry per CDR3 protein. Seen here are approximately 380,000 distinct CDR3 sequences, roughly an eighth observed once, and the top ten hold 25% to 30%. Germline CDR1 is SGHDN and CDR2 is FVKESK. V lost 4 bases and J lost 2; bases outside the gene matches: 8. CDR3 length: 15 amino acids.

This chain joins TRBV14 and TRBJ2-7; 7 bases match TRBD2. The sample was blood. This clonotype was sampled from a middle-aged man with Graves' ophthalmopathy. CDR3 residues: CASSLLAAVTYEQYF. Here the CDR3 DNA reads TGTGCCAGCAGCCTCCTAGCGGCTGTCACCTACGAGCAGTACTTC.